This T cell receptor (beta chain) comes out of a study of response to subunit inactivated influenza vaccine. Findings of the study overall: The authors offered the suggestion that each seasonal influenza vaccination recruits few new T cells.

About this clonotype: Its antigen is unidentified.

V was clipped by 0 bases and J by 4 bases, with 10 bases between them. The germline V gene encodes CDR1 SGHRS and CDR2 YFSETQ. The CDR3 totals 15 residues. TCRdb reprocessed the RT-PCR reads with MiXCR, giving one entry per CDR3 protein. The profile shows more than 450,000 distinct CDR3 sequences, approximately 10% of them singletons. The receptor was derived from a man between 45 and 60 years old who received an inactivated influenza vaccine. Sequencing used PBMCs from blood, obtained on the day of vaccination. The chain has TRBV5-1 and TRBJ2-2; either TRBD1 or TRBD2 may fit D (5 bases each). The CDR3 protein is CASSLGDGPTGELFF. The CDR3 DNA sequence: TGCGCCAGCAGCTTGGGGGACGGCCCCACCGGGGAGCTGTTTTTT.